The sequence of this T cell receptor beta chain was determined in a study of blood T cells in healthy people across ages. The CDR3 is 12 amino acids. Germline V CDR1 and CDR2: MGHRA, YSYEKL. V shed 1 base and J shed 10 bases, with 8 bases lying between them. Primers used in a second PCR of roughly 6 to 12 cycles were a sample-barcoded 5' primer and a J-beta primer mix. TCRdb reprocessed the 5' RACE reads with MiXCR, giving one entry per CDR3 protein. The table lists roughly 1.4 million distinct CDR3 sequences, 59% of them singletons. This chain links TRBV4-1 with TRBJ2-1; D is ambiguous. Sample: blood. The receptor comes from a man younger than 35 in good health. The CDR3 DNA sequence: TGCGCCAGCAGCCAAGGAGGATGGGAGCAGTTCTTC. It is translated as CASSQGGWEQFF.